Listed here are 27 T cell receptor beta chains from one sample, sequenced in a study of T-cell reconstitution after alpha-beta-depleted transplantation in children. Unique molecular identifiers were incorporated into the prepared TCRbeta library. One entry per CDR3 protein, called by TCRdb with MiXCR from the PCR reads. In the table there are 550,000 to 600,000 distinct CDR3 sequences, 23% of which are singletons. Here the sequenced sample was PBMCs, mostly from graft donor cells, taken 360 days after TCRalphabeta/CD19-depleted stem cell transplant. These receptors were taken from a boy in the first two years of life who had a stem cell transplant for acute myeloid leukemia, so the T cells may come from the graft donor.

The sample holds many counts of this clonotype. This chain joins TRBV5-4 and TRBJ2-7; tentatively, D is TRBD2 (6 bases). V lost 0 bases, J lost 2 bases, and 9 bases lay in between. This CDR3 is 14 amino acids long. Germline assignment: CDR1 SGHNT and CDR2 YYREEE (reference sequence). As DNA, the CDR3 is TGTGCCAGCAGCTTGGGACTAGGGGCCTACGAGCAGTACTTC. Its protein is CASSLGLGAYEQYF.

This rearrangement joins TRBV6-1 to TRBJ2-5, with D perhaps matching TRBD1 (6 bases). CDR1 and CDR2 (germline): MNHNS, SASEGT. The CDR3 has 14 amino acids. The V and J ends lost 7 bases and 3 bases respectively, with 15 bases between them. The CDR3 spells CASTDRDTKETQYF. For the CDR3, the DNA is TGTGCCAGCACCGACCGGGACACCAAAGAGACCCAGTACTTC.

This clonotype has a handful of counts. V gene TRBV12-3 or TRBV12-4 combines with J gene TRBJ2-3, with D possibly being TRBD2 (5 bases). This CDR3 is built from 14 residues. Deletions cut 6 bases from V and 4 bases from J, with 14 bases between. This CDR3 is CASSRPLAADTQYF. The CDR3 region has the DNA TGTGCCAGCAGCCGCCCCCTAGCAGCAGATACGCAGTATTTT.

The sample holds many counts of this clonotype. The rearrangement joins TRBV5-1 to TRBJ2-1; weak D call: TRBD1 (5 bases). This CDR3 has 15 amino acids. V was pared by 0 bases and J by 2 bases, with 9 bases between. The germline CDR1 and CDR2 sequences are SGHRS and YFSETQ. CDR3 DNA: TGCGCCAGCAGCTTGGGGGGCCAGACCTACAATGAGCAGTTCTTC. It yields the protein CASSLGGQTYNEQFF.

The rearrangement links TRBV6-2 or TRBV6-3 to TRBJ2-1; D gene ambiguous. The length of the CDR3 is 11 residues. V lost 2 bases and J 5 bases, leaving 1 base between the germline ends. Germline-derived CDR1 and CDR2 are MNHEY and SVGEGT. CDR3 bases: TGTGCCAGCAGTTACCACAATGAGCAGTTCTTC. It encodes CASSYHNEQFF.

The rearrangement joins TRBV27 to TRBJ2-1; D assignment may be TRBD1 or TRBD2 (6 bases each). The germline V and J ends were trimmed by 0 bases and 6 bases, with 12 bases remaining between them. The CDR3 is made up of 15 amino acids. Germline V gene data show CDR1 as MNHEY and CDR2 as SMNVEV (reference sequence). CDR3 sequence reads: CASSLSIGGRNEQFF. The CDR3 DNA reads TGTGCCAGCAGTTTATCGATAGGGGGGCGCAATGAGCAGTTCTTC.

The chain carries TRBV11-2 and TRBJ2-3, with D uncertain. In germline, CDR1 is SGHAT, CDR2 FQNNGV. V was trimmed by 2 bases and J by 0 bases, leaving 15 bases between them. There are 17 residues in the CDR3. CDR3 residues: CASSLLTILVSTDTQYF. The DNA of the CDR3 is TGTGCCAGCAGCTTATTGACCATCCTCGTTAGCACAGATACGCAGTATTTT.

This clonotype was picked up a small number of times. This chain links TRBV20-1 with TRBJ2-2, with a possible D match to TRBD1 (6 bases). CDR3 length: 14 amino acids. The germline V gene has CDR1 DFQATT and CDR2 SNEGSKA (reference sequence). V was trimmed by 6 bases and J by 3 bases, leaving 14 bases between them. In DNA form, the CDR3 reads TGCAGTGCCGCTTCAGGGGTGGACACCGGGGAGCTGTTTTTT. Translating it yields CSAASGVDTGELFF.

This chain connects TRBV29-1 to TRBJ2-3; D is undetermined. Germline CDR1 is SQVTM and CDR2 is ANQGSEA. The germline V and J ends were trimmed by 2 bases and 9 bases, with 15 bases remaining between them. The CDR3 spans 13 residues. CDR3 DNA sequence: TGCAGCGTTGAATGGGTAGGGCCTGAGACGCAGTATTTT. It yields the protein CSVEWVGPETQYF.

This clonotype was detected many times. V gene TRBV7-3 combines with J gene TRBJ2-1, with TRBD1 identical over 9 bases. The CDR3 is 17 residues long. CDR1 is SGHTA and CDR2 is FQGTGA in the germline V gene. Germline trimming cut 1 base from V and 6 bases from J; bases unmatched to any gene: 10. CDR3 loop: CASSLKGPGQGANEQFF. The CDR3 nucleotides are TGTGCCAGCAGCTTAAAAGGGCCGGGACAGGGTGCCAATGAGCAGTTCTTC.

The chain uses TRBV28 and TRBJ2-7; 11 positions agree with TRBD2. The CDR3 contains 17 residues. Germline loops: CDR1 MDHEN, CDR2 SYDVKM. V lost 4 bases, J lost 5 bases, and 13 bases stayed unmatched. The CDR3 sequence is CASSSARLAGQYDEQYV. The CDR3 DNA is TGTGCCAGCAGTTCTGCTCGACTAGCGGGGCAGTACGACGAGCAGTACGTC.

The chain recombines TRBV4-1 with TRBJ2-3; D remains unclear. The CDR3 consists of 15 residues. Germline lookup yields CDR1 MGHRA and CDR2 YSYEKL. Trimming took off 0 bases at V and 3 bases at J, with 10 bases between the two ends. The CDR3 is CASSQDQGLTDTQYF. In DNA form, the CDR3 reads TGCGCCAGCAGCCAAGATCAAGGCTTGACAGATACGCAGTATTTT.

V and J are TRBV6-5 and TRBJ1-2, with 7 bases aligning to TRBD1. The V gene's germline CDR1 is MNHEY and CDR2 SVGAGI. The CDR3 spans 14 residues. V shed 2 bases, J shed 4 bases, and the junction held 4 bases outside the gene matches. The CDR3: CASSYQGQPYGYTF. As DNA, the CDR3 is TGTGCCAGCAGTTACCAGGGACAGCCCTATGGCTACACCTTC.

This clonotype has just a few counts. V gene TRBV19 combines with J gene TRBJ1-1, with a possible D match to TRBD1 (5 bases). This CDR3 region has 13 residues. Germline assignment: CDR1 LNHDA and CDR2 SQIVND (reference sequence). V lost 7 bases and J 1 base, leaving 10 bases between the germline ends. This CDR3 reads CASNQGANTEAFF. The CDR3, as DNA: TGTGCCAGTAACCAGGGAGCGAACACTGAAGCTTTCTTT.

This clonotype has only a few counts. The chain is built from TRBV20-1 and TRBJ1-2, with TRBD1 as a possible D gene (6 bases). V was pared by 3 bases and J by 7 bases, with 21 bases between. Germline CDR1 DFQATT, CDR2 SNEGSKA (reference sequence). The length of the CDR3 is 15 residues. CDR3 coding DNA: TGCAGTGCTAGTCCCCAGGGACACCTACGCGGTGGCTACACCTTC. Translation: CSASPQGHLRGGYTF.

J is TRBJ2-1 and V is TRBV6-1, with 14 bases fitting TRBD2. Germline loops: CDR1 MNHNS, CDR2 SASEGT. This CDR3 comprises 16 residues. Trimming cost V 6 bases and J 5 bases; bases outside gene matches: 6. The chain's CDR3 is CASRNPTSGGDNEQFF. Written as DNA, the CDR3 is TGTGCCAGCAGGAACCCGACTAGCGGGGGGGACAATGAGCAGTTCTTC.

The CDR3 sequence is CATQPQPTPNTGELFF. CDR3 bases: TGTGCCACGCAACCTCAGCCCACCCCGAACACCGGGGAGCTGTTTTTT. The genes are TRBV10-3 and TRBJ2-2; no clear D. Germline loops: CDR1 ENHRY, CDR2 SYGVKD. This CDR3 is built from 16 residues. Trimming left V 10 bases short and J 0 bases short, with 18 bases between.

The gene calls are TRBV29-1 and TRBJ2-1, with 9 nucleotides matching TRBD2. This CDR3 is 14 amino acids long. J gave up 1 base and V 5 bases, and 3 bases lay outside the gene matches. CDR1 is SQVTM and CDR2 is ANQGSEA in the germline V gene. CDR3 amino acids: CSVSSGDSYNEQFF. The CDR3 DNA follows: TGCAGCGTTTCTAGCGGGGATTCCTACAATGAGCAGTTCTTC.

This chain uses TRBV12-3 or TRBV12-4 with TRBJ2-3, with 12 nucleotides matching TRBD2. The CDR3 is made up of 15 amino acids. J lost 6 bases, V lost 7 bases, and 8 bases had no gene match. CDR3: CASKLAGGPGDTQYF. The CDR3 DNA is TGTGCCAGCAAGCTAGCGGGGGGGCCAGGGGATACGCAGTATTTT.

The chain joins TRBV11-2 to TRBJ2-4; D unresolved. The CDR3 loop spans 11 amino acids. Trimming left V 6 bases short and J 8 bases short, with 8 bases between. Germline loops: CDR1 SGHAT, CDR2 FQNNGV. CDR3 nucleotides: TGTGCCAGCAGTCAGAACTACATTCAGTACTTC. Its translation: CASSQNYIQYF.

This clonotype was found many times. The chain is built from TRBV20-1 and TRBJ2-7, with D perhaps TRBD1 (6 bases). The germline V gene encodes CDR1 DFQATT and CDR2 SNEGSKA (reference sequence). The CDR3 extends over 14 amino acids. With 3 bases removed from V and 3 bases from J, the gap between germline ends came to 15 bases. The CDR3 is CSASARIQGYEQYV. CDR3 bases: TGCAGTGCTAGCGCCCGGATACAGGGCTACGAGCAGTACGTC.

This chain connects TRBV20-1 to TRBJ1-4; TRBD1 agrees at 9 bases. With V trimmed by 0 bases and J by 10 bases, 6 bases remained unmatched. Germline V gene data show CDR1 as DFQATT and CDR2 as SNEGSKA (reference sequence). The CDR3 has 14 amino acids. The chain's CDR3 is CSAREGQGVGKLFF. The CDR3 DNA reads as TGCAGTGCTAGAGAGGGACAGGGAGTGGGAAAACTGTTTTTT.

Comment on this clonotype: This could be a read error, since a much larger clone is one nucleotide away. This chain joins TRBV21-1 and TRBJ2-1; the table assigns TRBD2, which was not confirmed against the DNA. TRBV21-1 is a recognized pseudogene. The CDR3 is 15 residues long. The CDR3 DNA reads TGTGCCAGCAGCGGCCTCAGGACTAGCGGAAATGAGCAGTTCTTC. It is translated as CASSGLRTSGNEQFF.

The V call is TRBV6-5, the J call TRBJ2-1; D not resolved. The CDR3 loop spans 15 amino acids. V was cut by 0 bases and J by 3 bases, with 9 bases left in between. Germline loops: CDR1 MNHEY, CDR2 SVGAGI. The CDR3, as DNA: TGTGCCAGCAGTTACTCGAACTCAGTCTACAATGAGCAGTTCTTC. This translates into CASSYSNSVYNEQFF.

This chain links TRBV4-1 with TRBJ2-3; possibly TRBD1 or TRBD2 for D (6 bases each). CDR1 is MGHRA, CDR2 YSYEKL, per germline. Trimming took 1 base from V and 2 from J, leaving 28 bases between them. CDR3 size: 21 residues. CDR3 sequence (DNA): TGCGCCAGCAGCCAAGTTCCGAGGGGGGTCATAAAAGGGGATAACACAGATACGCAGTATTTT. This translates into CASSQVPRGVIKGDNTDTQYF.

This clonotype showed up many times. J is TRBJ2-1 and V is TRBV18; 7 nucleotides line up with TRBD1. Germline loops: CDR1 KGHSH, CDR2 LQKENI. Trimming cost V 3 bases and J 5 bases; bases outside gene matches: 16. This CDR3 contains 18 residues. The CDR3, as DNA: TGTGCCAGCTCACCTCCACTACAGGGGCGAGGACACGACAATGAGCAGTTCTTC. Its translation: CASSPPLQGRGHDNEQFF. Full variable domain (outside the CDR3, taken from reference TRBV18 and TRBJ2-1): NAGVMQNPRHLVRRRGQEARLRCSPMKGHSHVYWYRQLPEEGLKFMVYLQKENIIDESGMPKERFSAEFPKEGPSILRIQQVVRGDSAAYFCASSPPLQGRGHDNEQFFGPGTRLTVL.

Many counts were recorded for this clonotype. The V gene is TRBV12-3 or TRBV12-4, the J gene TRBJ2-7; 9 nucleotides align to TRBD2. This CDR3 region has 13 residues. J gave up 2 bases and V 8 bases, and 4 bases lay outside the gene matches. The CDR3 DNA is TGTGCCAGCGGCGGGGGGGCCCCCTACGAGCAGTACTTC. Its translation is CASGGGAPYEQYF.